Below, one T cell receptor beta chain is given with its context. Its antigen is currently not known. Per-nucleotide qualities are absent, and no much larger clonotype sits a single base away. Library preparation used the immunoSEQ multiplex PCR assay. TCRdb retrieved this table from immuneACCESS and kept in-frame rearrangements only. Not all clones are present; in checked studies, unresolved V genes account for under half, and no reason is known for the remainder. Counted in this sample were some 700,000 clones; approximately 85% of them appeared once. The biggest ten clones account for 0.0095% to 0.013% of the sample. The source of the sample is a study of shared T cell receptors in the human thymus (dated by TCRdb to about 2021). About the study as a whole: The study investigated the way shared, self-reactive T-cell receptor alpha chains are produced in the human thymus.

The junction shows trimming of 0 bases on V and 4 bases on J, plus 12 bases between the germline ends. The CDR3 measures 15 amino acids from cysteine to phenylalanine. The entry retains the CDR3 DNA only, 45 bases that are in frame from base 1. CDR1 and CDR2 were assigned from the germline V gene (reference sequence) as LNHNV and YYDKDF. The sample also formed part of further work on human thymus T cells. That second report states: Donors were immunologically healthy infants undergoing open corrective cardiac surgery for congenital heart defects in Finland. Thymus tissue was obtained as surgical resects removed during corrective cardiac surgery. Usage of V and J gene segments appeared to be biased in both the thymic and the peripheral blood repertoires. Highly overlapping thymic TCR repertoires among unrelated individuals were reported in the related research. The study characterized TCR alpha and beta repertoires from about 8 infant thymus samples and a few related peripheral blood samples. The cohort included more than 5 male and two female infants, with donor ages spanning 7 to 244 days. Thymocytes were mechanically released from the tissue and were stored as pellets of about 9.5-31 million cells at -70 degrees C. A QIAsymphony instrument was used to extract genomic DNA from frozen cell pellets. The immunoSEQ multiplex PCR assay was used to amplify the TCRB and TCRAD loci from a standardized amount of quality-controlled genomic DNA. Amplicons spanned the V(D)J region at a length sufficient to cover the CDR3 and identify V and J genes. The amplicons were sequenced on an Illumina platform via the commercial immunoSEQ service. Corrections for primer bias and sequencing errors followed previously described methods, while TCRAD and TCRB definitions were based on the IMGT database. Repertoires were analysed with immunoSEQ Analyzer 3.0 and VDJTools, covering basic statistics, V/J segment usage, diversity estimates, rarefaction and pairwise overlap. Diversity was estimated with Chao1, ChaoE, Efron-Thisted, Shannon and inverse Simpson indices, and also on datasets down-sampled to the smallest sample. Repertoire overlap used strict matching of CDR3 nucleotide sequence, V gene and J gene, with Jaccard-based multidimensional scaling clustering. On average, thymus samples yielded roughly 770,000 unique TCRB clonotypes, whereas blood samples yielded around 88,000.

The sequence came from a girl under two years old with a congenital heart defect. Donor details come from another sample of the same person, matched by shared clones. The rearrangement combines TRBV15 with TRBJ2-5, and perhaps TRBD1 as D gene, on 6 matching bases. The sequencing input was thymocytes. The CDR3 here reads CATSRERGNIETQYF. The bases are TGTGCCACCAGCAGAGAGAGGGGGAATATAGAGACCCAGTACTTC. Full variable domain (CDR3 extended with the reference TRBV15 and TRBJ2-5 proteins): DAMVIQNPRYQVTQFGKPVTLSCSQTLNHNVMYWYQQKSSQAPKLLFHYYDKDFNNEADTPDNFQSRRPNTSFCFLDIRSPGLGDTAMYLCATSRERGNIETQYFGPGTRLLVL.